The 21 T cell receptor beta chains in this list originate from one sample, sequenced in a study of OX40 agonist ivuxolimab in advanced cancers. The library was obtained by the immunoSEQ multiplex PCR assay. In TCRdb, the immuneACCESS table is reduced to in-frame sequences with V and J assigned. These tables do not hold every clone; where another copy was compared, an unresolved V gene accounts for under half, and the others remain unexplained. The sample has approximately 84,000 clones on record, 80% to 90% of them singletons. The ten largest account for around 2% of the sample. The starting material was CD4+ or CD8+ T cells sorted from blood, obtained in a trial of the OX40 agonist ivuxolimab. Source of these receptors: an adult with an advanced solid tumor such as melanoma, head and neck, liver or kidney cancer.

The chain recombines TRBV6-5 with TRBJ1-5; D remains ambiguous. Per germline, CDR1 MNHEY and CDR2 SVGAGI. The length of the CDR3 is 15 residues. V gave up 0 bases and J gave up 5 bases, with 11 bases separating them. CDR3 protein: CASSYSITADQPQHF. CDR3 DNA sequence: TGTGCCAGCAGTTACTCGATTACCGCGGATCAGCCCCAGCATTTT.

CDR3 DNA sequence: TGTGCCATCAGTGAGTCAGGGGACTATGGCTACACCTTC. It translates to CAISESGDYGYTF. The rearrangement links TRBV10-3 to TRBJ1-2, with TRBD1 as a possible D gene (5 bases). Trimming took 0 bases from V and 3 from J, leaving 5 bases between them. Germline assignment: CDR1 ENHRY and CDR2 SYGVKD. CDR3 length: 13 residues.

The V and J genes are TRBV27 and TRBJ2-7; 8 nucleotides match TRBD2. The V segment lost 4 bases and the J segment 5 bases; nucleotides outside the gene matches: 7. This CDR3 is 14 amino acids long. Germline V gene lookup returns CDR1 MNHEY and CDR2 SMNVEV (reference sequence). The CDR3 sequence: CASSSRGGPDEQYF. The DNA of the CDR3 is TGTGCCAGCAGTTCCCGGGGGGGGCCAGACGAGCAGTACTTC.

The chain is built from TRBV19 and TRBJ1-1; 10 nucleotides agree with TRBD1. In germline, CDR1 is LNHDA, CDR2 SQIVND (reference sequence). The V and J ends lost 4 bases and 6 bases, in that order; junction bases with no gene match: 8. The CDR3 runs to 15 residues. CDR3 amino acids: CASSTTGGAGSEAFF. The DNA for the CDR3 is TGTGCCAGTAGTACGACAGGGGGCGCGGGTTCTGAAGCTTTCTTT.

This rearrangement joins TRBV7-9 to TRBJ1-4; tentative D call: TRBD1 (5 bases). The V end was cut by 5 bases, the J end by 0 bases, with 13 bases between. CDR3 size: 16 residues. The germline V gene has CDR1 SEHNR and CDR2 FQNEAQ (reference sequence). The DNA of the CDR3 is TGTGCCAGCAGCCCCCGACAGAGTACAACTAATGAAAAACTGTTTTTT. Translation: CASSPRQSTTNEKLFF.

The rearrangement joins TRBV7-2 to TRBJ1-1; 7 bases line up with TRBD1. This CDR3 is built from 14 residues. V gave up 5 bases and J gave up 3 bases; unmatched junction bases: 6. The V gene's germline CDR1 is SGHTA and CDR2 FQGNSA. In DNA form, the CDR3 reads TGTGCCAGCAGCCCCGAGGGGGCAGACACTGAAGCTTTCTTT. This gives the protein CASSPEGADTEAFF.

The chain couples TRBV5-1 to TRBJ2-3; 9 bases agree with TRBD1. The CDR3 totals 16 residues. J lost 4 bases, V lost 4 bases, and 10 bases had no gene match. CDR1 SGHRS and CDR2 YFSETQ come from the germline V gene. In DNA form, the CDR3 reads TGCGCCAGCAGCCGGAGGACAGGGGCCCTCCCAGATACGCAGTATTTT. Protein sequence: CASSRRTGALPDTQYF.

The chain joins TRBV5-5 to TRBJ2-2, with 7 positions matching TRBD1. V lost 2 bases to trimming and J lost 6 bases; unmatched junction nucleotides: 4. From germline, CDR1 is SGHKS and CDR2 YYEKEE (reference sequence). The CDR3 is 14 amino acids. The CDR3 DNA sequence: TGTGCCAGCAGCTTCCAGGGGACAGCCGGGGAGCTGTTTTTT. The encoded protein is CASSFQGTAGELFF.

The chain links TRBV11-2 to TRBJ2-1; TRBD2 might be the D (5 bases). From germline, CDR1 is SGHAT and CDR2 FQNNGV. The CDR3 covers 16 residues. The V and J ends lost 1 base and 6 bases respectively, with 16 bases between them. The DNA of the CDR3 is TGTGCCAGCAGCTTAGTTTTCGGAGGCGAGGCCAATGAGCAGTTCTTC. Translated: CASSLVFGGEANEQFF.

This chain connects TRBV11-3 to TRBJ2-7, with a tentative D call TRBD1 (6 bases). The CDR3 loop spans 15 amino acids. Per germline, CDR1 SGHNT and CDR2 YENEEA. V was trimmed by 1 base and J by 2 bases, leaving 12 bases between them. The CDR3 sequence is CASSLGNRVPYEQYF. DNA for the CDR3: TGTGCCAGCAGCTTAGGTAACAGGGTACCCTACGAGCAGTACTTC.

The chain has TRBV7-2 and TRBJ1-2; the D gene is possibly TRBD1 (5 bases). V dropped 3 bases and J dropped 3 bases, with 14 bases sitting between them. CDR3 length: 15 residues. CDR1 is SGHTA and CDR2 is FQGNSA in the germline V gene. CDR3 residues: CASSFSARADYGYTF. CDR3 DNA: TGTGCCAGCAGCTTTTCCGCCAGGGCGGACTATGGCTACACCTTC.

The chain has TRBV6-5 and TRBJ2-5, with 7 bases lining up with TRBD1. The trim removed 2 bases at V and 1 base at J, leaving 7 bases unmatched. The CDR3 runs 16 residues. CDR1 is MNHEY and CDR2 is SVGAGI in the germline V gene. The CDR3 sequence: CASSYDVGTVQETQYF. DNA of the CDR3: TGTGCCAGCAGTTACGACGTGGGGACAGTCCAAGAGACCCAGTACTTC.

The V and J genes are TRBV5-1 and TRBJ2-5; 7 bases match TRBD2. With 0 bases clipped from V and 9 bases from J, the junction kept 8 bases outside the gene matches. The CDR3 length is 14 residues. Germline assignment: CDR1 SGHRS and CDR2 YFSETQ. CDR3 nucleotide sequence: TGCGCCAGCAGCTTGGACGGTTGGGGGGGAGCCCAGTACTTC. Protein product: CASSLDGWGGAQYF.

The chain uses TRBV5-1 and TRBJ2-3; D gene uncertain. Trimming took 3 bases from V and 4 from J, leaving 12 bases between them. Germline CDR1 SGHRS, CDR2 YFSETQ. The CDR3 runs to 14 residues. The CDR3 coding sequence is TGCGCCAGCAGCTCAGGACGAGGCGCAGATACGCAGTATTTT. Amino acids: CASSSGRGADTQYF.

In nucleotides, the CDR3 is TGTGCCAGCAGCTTTGGACGGCTTTCTGGGGCCAACGTCCTGACTTTC. This encodes CASSFGRLSGANVLTF. The rearrangement uses TRBV7-3 and TRBJ2-6; unclear D gene. Between the trimmed V and J ends, which lost 3 bases and 1 base, there was a span of 10 bases. Per germline, CDR1 SGHTA and CDR2 FQGTGA. The CDR3 length is 16 residues.

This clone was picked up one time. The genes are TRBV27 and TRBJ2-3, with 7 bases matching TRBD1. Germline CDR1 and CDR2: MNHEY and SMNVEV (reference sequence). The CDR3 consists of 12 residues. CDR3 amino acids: CAITGDTDTQYF. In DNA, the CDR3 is TGTGCTATAACAGGGGACACAGATACGCAGTATTTT.

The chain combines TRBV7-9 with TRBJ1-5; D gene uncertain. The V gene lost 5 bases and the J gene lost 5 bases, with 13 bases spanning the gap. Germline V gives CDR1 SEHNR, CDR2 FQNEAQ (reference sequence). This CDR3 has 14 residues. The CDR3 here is CASSRSGSHQPQHF. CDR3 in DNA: TGTGCCAGCAGCAGATCCGGGAGCCATCAGCCCCAGCATTTT. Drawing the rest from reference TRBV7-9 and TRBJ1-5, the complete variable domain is DTGVSQNPRHKITKRGQNVTFRCDPISEHNRLYWYRQTLGQGPEFLTYFQNEAQLEKSRLLSDRFSAERPKGSFSTLEIQRTEQGDSAMYLCASSRSGSHQPQHFGDGTRLSIL.

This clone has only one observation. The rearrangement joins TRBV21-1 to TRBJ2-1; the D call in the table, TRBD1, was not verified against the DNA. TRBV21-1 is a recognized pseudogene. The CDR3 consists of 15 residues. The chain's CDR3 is CASNGTGLLYNEQFF. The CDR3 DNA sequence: TGTGCCAGCAACGGGACAGGGCTTTTATACAATGAGCAGTTCTTC.

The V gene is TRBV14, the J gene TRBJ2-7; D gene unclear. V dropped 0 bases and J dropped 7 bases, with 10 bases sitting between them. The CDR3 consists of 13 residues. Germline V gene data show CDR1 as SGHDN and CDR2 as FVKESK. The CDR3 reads CASSQENFSEQYF. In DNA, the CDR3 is TGTGCCAGCAGCCAAGAAAACTTTTCGGAGCAGTACTTC.

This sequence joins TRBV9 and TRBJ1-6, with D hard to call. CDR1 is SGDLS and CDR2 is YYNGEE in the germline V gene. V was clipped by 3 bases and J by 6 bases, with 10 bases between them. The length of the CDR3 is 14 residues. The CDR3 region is CASSDLRANSPLHF. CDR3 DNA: TGTGCCAGCAGCGACCTTAGGGCTAATTCACCCCTCCACTTT.

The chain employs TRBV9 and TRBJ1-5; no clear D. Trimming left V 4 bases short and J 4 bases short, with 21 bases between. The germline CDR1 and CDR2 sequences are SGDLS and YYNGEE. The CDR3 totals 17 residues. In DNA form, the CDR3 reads TGTGCCAGCAGCCCCCGGTCGCAGTGCAGGCAGAATCAGCCCCAGCATTTT. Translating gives CASSPRSQCRQNQPQHF.